A single sample is the source of the 2 T cell receptor beta chains below, sequenced in a study of blood T cell repertoires in COVID-19. Clones were sequenced by immunoSEQ multiplex PCR, and TCRdb holds only the in-frame ones, with some missing. The data contain 250,000 to 300,000 clones, roughly nine tenths of them singletons. The specimen sequenced was peripheral blood. The receptors were sampled from a man between 45 and 60 years old with acute or convalescent COVID-19.

V and J are TRBV2 and TRBJ1-5; possible D gene TRBD1, 6 bases. CDR1 is SNHLY and CDR2 is FYNNEI in the germline V gene. Trimming took off 6 bases at V and 5 bases at J, with 14 bases between the two ends. The CDR3 consists of 14 residues. In DNA, the CDR3 is TGTGCCAGCAGACCCCGGGACACATATCAGCCCCAGCATTTT. This sequence encodes CASRPRDTYQPQHF.

The chain recombines TRBV9 with TRBJ2-5, with TRBD2 identical over 10 bases. The trim removed 4 bases at V and 5 bases at J, leaving 14 bases unmatched. This CDR3 comprises 17 residues. In germline, CDR1 is SGDLS, CDR2 YYNGEE. CDR3 nucleotides: TGTGCCAGCAGCCCTTCTCCTAACAGCGGGGGGGCGGAGACCCAGTACTTC. This codes for CASSPSPNSGGAETQYF.